This T cell receptor (beta chain) was sequenced in a study of T cells expressing NK-cell markers. Study-wide background: From sorted CD3+CD56+NKG2C+, CD3+CD56+NKG2C- and CD3+CD56-NKG2C+ T cells came the TCR beta repertoires. There were seven HCMV-seropositive donors and one seronegative donor among the eight sequenced.

TCRdb re-called the 5' RACE reads; one entry per CDR3 protein, DNA not given. Its table records approximately 550,000 distinct CDR3 sequences. CDR3 length equals 11 residues. CDR1 and CDR2 from the germline V gene are SQVTM and ANQGSEA. The sample taken for sequencing was blood T cells: a sorted CD56 or NKG2C T cell subset, CD4+ or CD8+ T cells, or bulk PBMC T cells (not recorded which). This sequence originates from a man younger than 30 in good health. The chain joins TRBV29-1 to TRBJ2-7. CDR3 loop: CSVTHSYEQYF.